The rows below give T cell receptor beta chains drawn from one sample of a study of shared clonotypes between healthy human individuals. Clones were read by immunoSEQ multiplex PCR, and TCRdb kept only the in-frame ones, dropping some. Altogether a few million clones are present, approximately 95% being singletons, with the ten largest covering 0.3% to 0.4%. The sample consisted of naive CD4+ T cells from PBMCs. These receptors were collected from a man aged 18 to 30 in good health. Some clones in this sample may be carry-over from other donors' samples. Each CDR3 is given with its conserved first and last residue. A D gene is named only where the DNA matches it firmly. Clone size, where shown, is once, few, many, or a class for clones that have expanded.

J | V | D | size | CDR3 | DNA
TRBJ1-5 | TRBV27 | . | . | CASSLLRGEKPQHF | TGTGCCAGCAGTTTATTGCGGGGGGAAAAGCCCCAGCATTTT
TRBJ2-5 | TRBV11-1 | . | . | CASSLSGGPQETQYF | TGTGCCAGCAGCTTATCCGGCGGCCCTCAAGAGACCCAGTACTTC
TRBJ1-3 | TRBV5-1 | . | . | CASSLDTGSGNTIYF | TGCGCCAGCAGCTTGGACACAGGTTCTGGAAACACCATATATTTT
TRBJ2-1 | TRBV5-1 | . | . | CATATEVAYNEQFF | TGCGCCACCGCCACAGAGGTCGCCTACAATGAGCAGTTCTTC
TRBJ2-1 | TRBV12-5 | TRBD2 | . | CASGLVLAGGPPYNEQFF | TGTGCTAGTGGTTTGGTACTAGCGGGAGGGCCCCCCTACAATGAGCAGTTCTTC
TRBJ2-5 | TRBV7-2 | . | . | CASSLAIQGTQETQYF | TGTGCCAGCAGCTTAGCGATTCAGGGAACTCAAGAGACCCAGTACTTC
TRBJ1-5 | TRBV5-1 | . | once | CASSAEARTPGQPQHF | TGCGCCAGCAGCGCCGAAGCAAGGACCCCGGGGCAGCCCCAGCATTTT
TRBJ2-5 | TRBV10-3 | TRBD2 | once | CAISESSGLAGATTGRETQYF | TGTGCCATCAGTGAGTCCTCGGGACTAGCGGGAGCGACGACTGGGAGGGAGACCCAGTACTTC
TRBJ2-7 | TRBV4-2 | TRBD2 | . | CASSQDWREGSRRPYEQYF | TGTGCCAGCAGCCAAGATTGGCGGGAGGGATCCAGACGCCCCTACGAGCAGTACTTC
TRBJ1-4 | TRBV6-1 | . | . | CASSERFASGEKLFF | TGTGCCAGCAGTGAAAGGTTTGCGTCAGGAGAAAAACTGTTTTTT
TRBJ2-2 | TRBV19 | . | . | CASSIWTLTMSTGELFF | TGTGCCAGTAGTATATGGACCCTCACCATGAGCACCGGGGAGCTGTTTTTT
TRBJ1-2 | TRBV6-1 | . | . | CASSRGSYGYTF | TGTGCCAGCAGTAGGGGGTCCTATGGCTACACCTTC
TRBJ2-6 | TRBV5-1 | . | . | CASTGALGSGANVLTF | TGCGCCAGCACGGGGGCCCTCGGTTCTGGGGCCAACGTCCTGACTTTC
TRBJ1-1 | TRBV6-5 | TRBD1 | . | CASRAQTGVDTEAFF | TGTGCCAGCAGGGCCCAGACAGGGGTTGACACTGAAGCTTTCTTT
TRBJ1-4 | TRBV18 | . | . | CASSPRTGEGEKLFF | TGTGCCAGCTCACCTCGTACAGGAGAAGGTGAAAAACTGTTTTTT
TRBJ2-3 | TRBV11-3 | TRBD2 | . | CASSSGTSGSTDTQYF | TGTGCCAGCAGCTCTGGGACTAGCGGTAGCACAGATACGCAGTATTTT
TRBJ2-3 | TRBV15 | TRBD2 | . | CATSSSLAASTDTQYF | TGTGCCACCAGCAGCTCCCTAGCGGCTAGCACAGATACGCAGTATTTT
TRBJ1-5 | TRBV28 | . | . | CASKGTRRGSPAQPQHF | TGTGCCAGCAAAGGAACCCGGCGCGGCAGTCCTGCTCAGCCCCAGCATTTT
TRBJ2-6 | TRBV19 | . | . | CASSIRAGVISGANVLTF | TGTGCCAGTAGTATCCGGGCAGGGGTAATTTCTGGGGCCAACGTCCTGACTTTC
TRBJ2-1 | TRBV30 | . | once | CACGLANKYNEQFF | TGTGCCTGTGGGCTAGCGAATAAGTACAATGAGCAGTTCTTC